This TCR beta chain was captured in a study of blood T cell repertoires in COVID-19. Method: immunoSEQ multiplex PCR; TCRdb's copy keeps in-frame clones and lacks some. The table has about 220,000 clones, 88% seen once. This clone occurred a few times. Participants were aged about 18 to 90 years, lived in around 22 US areas, and enrolled virtually. CDR3 size: 14 residues. Germline loops: CDR1 MNHNS, CDR2 SASEGT. V gave up 2 bases and J gave up 5 bases, with 10 bases separating them. This TCR derives from a woman between 50 and 59 years old with acute COVID-19. The V gene is TRBV6-1, the J gene TRBJ1-3, with a possible D match to TRBD1 (6 bases). Specimen: PBMCs or T cells enriched from blood (not recorded which). CDR3: CASSEPGTRNTIYF. CDR3 nucleotide sequence: TGTGCCAGCAGTGAACCGGGGACAAGAAACACCATATATTTT.